What follows is one TCR beta chain and its context. The record originates from a study of blood T cell repertoires in COVID-19. Study at large: The study drew acute and convalescent COVID-19 samples from the United States, Italy and Spain.

Trimming removed 1 base at V and 6 bases at J, with 13 bases between. The V gene's germline CDR1 is GTSNPN and CDR2 SVGIG (reference sequence). The CDR3 spans 13 residues. The method was immunoSEQ multiplex PCR; TCRdb's version includes in-frame clones alone and lacks a portion of them. Of approximately 150,000 clones listed, approximately 80% are singletons. V usage is TRBV30 and J usage is TRBJ2-7, with D possibly being TRBD1 (5 bases). The source material was PBMCs or T cells enriched from blood (not recorded which). The receptor comes from a man aged 40-49 years who had recovered from COVID-19. CDR3 nucleotides: TGTGCCTGGAGTGACACAGGACCCGGCGAGCAGTACTTC. Its translation: CAWSDTGPGEQYF.